The rows below give T cell receptor beta chains drawn from one sample of a study of blood T cells in healthy people across ages. TCRdb re-called the 5' RACE reads with MiXCR, one entry per CDR3 protein. The sample shows about 1.1 million distinct CDR3 sequences, 30% to 40% of them seen only once. Sequences were obtained from blood. The source of these receptors is a man younger than 30 in good health. CDR3s include the opening cysteine and the closing phenylalanine or tryptophan. D genes are given only for firm matches. Expanded clones get a size class; other rows say once, few or many, or leave the size out.

few TRBJ2-7 TRBD2 TRBV12-3/TRBV12-4 TGTGCCAGCAGTTCCATTAGCGGGGGGGCGCACGAGCAGTACTTC CASSSISGGAHEQYF
few TRBJ2-7 TRBD1 TRBV20-1 TGCAGTGCTAGTACAAGTCCTTGGGACAGCTACGAGCAGTACTTC CSASTSPWDSYEQYF
NA TRBJ2-2 TRBD1 TRBV7-2 TGTGCCAGCCCAGGGGGTGGCACCGGGGAGCTGTTTTTT CASPGGGTGELFF
NA TRBJ2-2 NA TRBV20-1 TGCAGTGCTAAAGGCAGGGCGGGGACCGGGGAGCTGTTTTTT CSAKGRAGTGELFF
once TRBJ1-1 NA TRBV12-3/TRBV12-4 TGTGCCAGCAGTGTGGTCACTGGGGACACTGAAGCTTTCTTT CASSVVTGDTEAFF
NA TRBJ1-1 NA TRBV25-1 TGTGCCAGCAGTGGTACAGGGCGTACTGAAGCTTTCTTT CASSGTGRTEAFF
NA TRBJ2-2 NA TRBV6-6 TGTGCCAGCAGTTCCGACAGGACCCCGATGAACACCGGGGAGCTGTTTTTT CASSSDRTPMNTGELFF
NA TRBJ2-3 TRBD2 TRBV29-1 TGCAGCGTTGAGTCGACTAGCCCGCAGGATACGCAGTATTTT CSVESTSPQDTQYF
NA TRBJ2-3 TRBD1 TRBV10-3 TGTGCCATCAGTGAGTCTAAGACAGGGGCAGTTCGAGATACGCAGTATTTT CAISESKTGAVRDTQYF
NA TRBJ1-1 NA TRBV12-3/TRBV12-4 TGTGCCAGCAGTTCAAGTGGTGACAGCATGAACACTGAAGCTTTCTTT CASSSSGDSMNTEAFF
NA TRBJ2-1 NA TRBV6-2/TRBV6-3 TGTGCCAGCAGTTACCCACCGGTGGAGGCCGGCTACAATGAGCAGTTCTTC CASSYPPVEAGYNEQFF
few TRBJ2-1 NA TRBV29-1 TGCAGCGTTGAACTCCTCGGGGGTCGGTTCTTC CSVELLGGRFF
NA TRBJ2-3 TRBD1 TRBV6-5 TGTGCCAGCAGTTACGAACAGGGGGCATCTGTGGGGGAGCCTAGAACGCAGTATTTT CASSYEQGASVGEPRTQYF
few TRBJ2-3 NA TRBV12-5 TGTGCTAGTGTTTCCCCGGGTCTGTGGACGCAGTATTTT CASVSPGLWTQYF
NA TRBJ1-2 NA TRBV7-9 TGTGCCAGCAGCAACCCGGACAGTTACTATGGCTACACCTTC CASSNPDSYYGYTF
few TRBJ1-4 NA TRBV7-2 TGTGCCAGCAGCTTAGGCCCGAATGTCGAAAAACTGTTTTTT CASSLGPNVEKLFF
NA TRBJ2-5 NA TRBV6-5 TGTGCCAGCAGCAACCGGGACATAAAAGAGACCCAGTACTTC CASSNRDIKETQYF
many TRBJ2-1 NA TRBV6-5 TGTGCCAGCAGTTACGGAGGGGTGAATGAGCAGTTCTTC CASSYGGVNEQFF
few TRBJ1-5 TRBD1 TRBV28 TGTGCCAGCAGGGGACAGGGGTACAATCAGCCCCAGCATTTT CASRGQGYNQPQHF
few TRBJ2-3 TRBD2 TRBV7-3 TGTGCCAGCAGCCAACTAGCGGTGAGCACAGATACGCAGTATTTT CASSQLAVSTDTQYF
many TRBJ1-1 NA TRBV12-3/TRBV12-4 TGTGCCAGCAGTCTCGGCGATGAAGCTTTCTTT CASSLGDEAFF
few TRBJ2-5 NA TRBV4-3 TGCGCCAGCAGCCAGCTTGGGGGGGCGCAAAAGACCCAGTACTTC CASSQLGGAQKTQYF
NA TRBJ2-3 NA TRBV20-1 TGCAGTGCCTTACGGGGTCCGGTAACAGATACGCAGTATTTT CSALRGPVTDTQYF
few TRBJ2-5 TRBD1 TRBV29-1 TGCAGCGTTGAAGATAAAATTTGGGGGACAGGGTACAATGAGCAGTACTTC CSVEDKIWGTGYNEQYF
many TRBJ2-5 TRBD1 TRBV9 TGTGCCAGCAGCGTTCGGCCGGGGACAGGCAAAGAGACCCAGTACTTC CASSVRPGTGKETQYF
NA TRBJ1-2 TRBD1 TRBV20-1 TGCAGTGCTTCCCTGGACAGGCCTAACTATGGCTACACCTTC CSASLDRPNYGYTF
NA TRBJ2-5 TRBD2 TRBV29-1 TGCAGCGTGACCCTAGCGGGTAGGGATGAGCAGTACTTC CSVTLAGRDEQYF
NA TRBJ2-1 TRBD2 TRBV29-1 TGCAGCGTTGATCCTAGCGGGGTGACTTGGTCCTACAATGAGCAGTTCTTC CSVDPSGVTWSYNEQFF
NA TRBJ2-3 NA TRBV9 TGTGCCAGCAACTCGGTAGATACGCAGTATTTT CASNSVDTQYF
many TRBJ1-2 NA TRBV20-1 TGCAGTGCTAGAGACAGGGGCTATGGCTACACCTTC CSARDRGYGYTF
few TRBJ2-5 NA TRBV9 TGTGCCAGCAGCCACGGACTCCTCCAAGAGACCCAGTACTTC CASSHGLLQETQYF
few TRBJ2-7 NA TRBV12-3/TRBV12-4 TGTGCCAGCAGTTCCGGACTATACAATGAGCAGTACTTC CASSSGLYNEQYF
few TRBJ1-1 TRBD1 TRBV4-1 TGCGCCAGCAGCCAAGATATTCGGCAGGGGGATTCAGTTGCTTTCTTT CASSQDIRQGDSVAFF
NA TRBJ1-1 NA TRBV20-1 TGCAGTGTCCAGGACTCACGCCCGAACACTGAAGCTTTCTTT CSVQDSRPNTEAFF
NA TRBJ2-4 NA TRBV27 TGTGCCAGCAGTTCCTGGCCGGGACACGACGAGTACTTC CASSSWPGHDEYF
few TRBJ1-4 NA TRBV25-1 TGTGCCAGCAGAGAACCCACAACTAATGAAAAACTGTTTTTT CASREPTTNEKLFF
many TRBJ1-2 TRBD1 TRBV7-2 TGTGCCAGCAGCTTAGAGGGCCAGCAGGGGGACTATGGCTACACCTTC CASSLEGQQGDYGYTF
NA TRBJ1-2 NA TRBV7-9 TGTGCCAGCACTCCCGAGGGAGGGATCTACAACTATGGCTACACCTTC CASTPEGGIYNYGYTF
NA TRBJ1-6 TRBD1 TRBV6-6 TGTGCCAGCAGGTCAACTACAGGGGTGACCTATAATTCACCCCTCCACTTT CASRSTTGVTYNSPLHF
few TRBJ2-1 TRBD1 TRBV3-1 TGTGCCAGCAGCCAAAGGGACAGGGAGCATGAGCAGTTCTTC CASSQRDREHEQFF
NA TRBJ2-7 NA TRBV29-1 TGCAGCGTTGAAGATGGAGGCGGAAATGAGCAGTACTTC CSVEDGGGNEQYF
few TRBJ2-1 NA TRBV7-6 TGTGCCAGCAGCTTAGCCGCGGTCAGGTCCTACAATGAGCAGTTCTTC CASSLAAVRSYNEQFF
NA TRBJ2-1 NA TRBV7-9 TGTGCCAGCAGCGAAAGTACAACCTACAATGAGCAGTTCTTC CASSESTTYNEQFF
NA TRBJ1-5 TRBD1 TRBV3-1 TGTGCCAGCAGCATACGGAATCCCGACAGGGGGCCCGATCAGCCCCAGCATTTT CASSIRNPDRGPDQPQHF
NA TRBJ1-1 NA TRBV4-1 TGCGCCAGCAGCCAAGCTTGGTGGGAGCGGAACACTGAAGCTTTCTTT CASSQAWWERNTEAFF
NA TRBJ1-2 TRBD1 TRBV20-1 TGCAGTGCCTTACCCCGGACAGGGTTCTACTCTAACTATGGCTACACCTTC CSALPRTGFYSNYGYTF
many TRBJ2-5 TRBD2 TRBV12-3/TRBV12-4 TGTGCCAGCAGTCCCCGGGACTACGAAGAGACCCAGTACTTC CASSPRDYEETQYF
many TRBJ2-1 NA TRBV29-1 TGCAGCGTTGGATTTGGGGGAAGAATTCGCAATGAGCAGTTCTTC CSVGFGGRIRNEQFF
NA TRBJ2-1 NA TRBV7-2 TGTGCCAGCAACACCGGCGGTAGCGCCTACAATGAGCGGTTCTTC CASNTGGSAYNERFF
few TRBJ1-2 NA TRBV6-5 TGTGCCAGCAGCCGAGGGCCTTATCTTGCCTATGGCTACACCTTC CASSRGPYLAYGYTF
NA TRBJ1-1 NA TRBV7-8 TGTGCCAGCAGTTTGGAAAGAAGTTCGTGGAACACTGAAGCTTTCTTT CASSLERSSWNTEAFF
NA TRBJ1-1 NA TRBV27 TGTGCCAGCAGCCGCCCGGGGGGATTAGGGGAGGTTGAAGCTTTCTTT CASSRPGGLGEVEAFF
NA TRBJ1-5 NA TRBV20-1 TGCAGTGCTAGACAGTCTTTTAGCAATCAGCCCCAGCATTTT CSARQSFSNQPQHF
NA TRBJ1-2 TRBD1 TRBV6-5 TGTGCCAGCACCGGAAGGACAGGGGAAGATCATGGCTACACCTTC CASTGRTGEDHGYTF
once TRBJ2-5 TRBD1 TRBV7-6 TGTGCCAGCAGCTTAGAGGCAGGAGGACAGGAGCAGTACTTC CASSLEAGGQEQYF
few TRBJ2-1 TRBD2 TRBV4-1 TGCGCCAGCAGCCAAGTGCAAAAGGTTAGCGGGGAATCCAATGAGCAGTTCTTC CASSQVQKVSGESNEQFF
NA TRBJ2-1 NA TRBV5-1 TGCGCCAGCAGCTTGGCGATACAGGGATGGTCCAATGAGCAGTTCTTC CASSLAIQGWSNEQFF
NA TRBJ2-7 TRBD1 TRBV20-1 TGCAGTGCTAGGGAAAGCTCCGGGACAGGGGACAATGAGCAGTACTTC CSARESSGTGDNEQYF
NA TRBJ1-5 NA TRBV4-1 TGCGCCAGCAGCCAACTCCCGGACAGCTATAGCAATCAGCCCCAGCATTTT CASSQLPDSYSNQPQHF
few TRBJ2-1 TRBD1 TRBV12-3/TRBV12-4 TGTGCCAGCAGTCCGGACAGGGGGCGCGTTGGTGAGCAGTTCTTC CASSPDRGRVGEQFF